This TCR beta chain was sequenced in a study of blood T cell repertoires in COVID-19. Looking at the study overall: PBMCs, B-cell-depleted T cells, or T cells were the source of the cDNA or gDNA that made up the material.

This table comes from immunoSEQ multiplex PCR, and its TCRdb copy is limited to in-frame clones, with some not included. Among around 200,000 clones listed, roughly 89% were seen once. This CDR3 region has 15 residues. V lost 2 bases to trimming and J lost 4 bases; unmatched junction nucleotides: 2. Germline V gives CDR1 KGHSH, CDR2 LQKENI. The sequencing input was peripheral blood. This sequence originates from a man between 50 and 59 years old with acute or convalescent COVID-19. The chain has TRBV18 and TRBJ2-7; 13 bases match TRBD2. DNA of the CDR3: TGTGCCAGCTCACCAGGGACTAGCGGGACTTACGAGCAGTACTTC. It specifies CASSPGTSGTYEQYF. The entire variable domain, with the rest obtained from reference TRBV18 and TRBJ2-7, is as follows: NAGVMQNPRHLVRRRGQEARLRCSPMKGHSHVYWYRQLPEEGLKFMVYLQKENIIDESGMPKERFSAEFPKEGPSILRIQQVVRGDSAAYFCASSPGTSGTYEQYFGPGTRLTVT.